The 17 T cell receptor beta chains given below trace back to one sample, sequenced in a study of cytomegalovirus exposure and HLA in healthy donors. PCR primers comprised 60 Vbeta and 13 Jbeta primers. The assay was immunoSEQ multiplex PCR, and TCRdb's table has in-frame clones only and misses some. The sample holds 100,000 to 150,000 clones, around 86% seen once. The sequenced material came from PBMCs. These receptors were taken from a man aged 25 to 45 in good health and CMV-seronegative.

The chain links TRBV28 to TRBJ1-4, with D unclear. CDR1 is MDHEN, CDR2 SYDVKM, per germline. The V and J ends lost 5 bases and 8 bases respectively, with 9 bases between them. This CDR3 is built from 12 residues. CDR3 coding DNA: TGTGCCAGCAGTGTGAACGGGGAAAAACTGTTTTTT. It encodes CASSVNGEKLFF.

This clone has just a few counts. The rearrangement links TRBV5-1 to TRBJ2-4; D perhaps matches TRBD2 (6 bases). The length of the CDR3 is 15 residues. Trimming removed 5 bases at V and 9 bases at J, with 21 bases between. Per germline, CDR1 SGHRS and CDR2 YFSETQ. The CDR3 bases are TGCGCCAGCAGTTCCGCCGGAGGGTATCTAGGCATTCAGTACTTC. Its translation: CASSSAGGYLGIQYF.

The chain links TRBV2 to TRBJ2-7; 8 bases align to TRBD1. The germline V gene encodes CDR1 SNHLY and CDR2 FYNNEI. The CDR3 contains 15 residues. V shed 5 bases, J shed 3 bases, and the junction held 9 bases outside the gene matches. CDR3 region: CASSTDRARSYEQYF. CDR3 sequence (DNA): TGTGCCAGCAGTACGGACAGGGCGAGGAGCTACGAGCAGTACTTC.

The J gene is TRBJ1-2, the V gene TRBV19; D gene unclear. Per the germline V gene, CDR1 is LNHDA and CDR2 is SQIVND (reference sequence). V was cut by 5 bases and J by 8 bases, with 18 bases left in between. This CDR3 comprises 14 residues. CDR3 loop: CASSLLMRRWGYTF. CDR3 nucleotides: TGTGCCAGTAGTCTCCTGATGAGGCGGTGGGGCTACACCTTC.

This clone was observed a few times. The gene calls are TRBV9 and TRBJ2-3, with D maybe TRBD2 (7 bases). This CDR3 spans 16 amino acids. Germline loops: CDR1 SGDLS, CDR2 YYNGEE. The germline V and J ends were trimmed by 1 base and 1 base, with 13 bases remaining between them. CDR3 bases: TGTGCCAGCAGCGTATTTGAGGGGGGGGGCACAGATACGCAGTATTTT. It yields the protein CASSVFEGGGTDTQYF.

This clone has a handful of counts. The chain carries TRBV29-1 and TRBJ1-1, with a possible D match to TRBD1 (6 bases). The CDR3 sequence is 16 residues long. Germline V gene sequence: CDR1 SQVTM, CDR2 ANQGSEA. V lost 3 bases and J lost 1, with 18 bases in between. For the CDR3, the DNA is TGCAGCGTTGATACTGGGTGGCAGGGGCCGAACACTGAAGCTTTCTTT. This codes for CSVDTGWQGPNTEAFF.

The chain employs TRBV29-1 and TRBJ1-1; 7 positions agree with TRBD1. CDR1 is SQVTM, CDR2 ANQGSEA, per germline. The CDR3 runs to 14 residues. The junction had 8 bases not matched to a gene; V was cut back by 6 bases and J by 1 base. The CDR3 nucleotides are TGCAGCGTAATTAGGGACAGAGAGAACACTGAAGCTTTCTTT. As protein: CSVIRDRENTEAFF.

The V call is TRBV18, the J call TRBJ1-1, with D tentatively TRBD1 (6 bases). The CDR3 spans 14 residues. Germline lookup yields CDR1 KGHSH and CDR2 LQKENI. Trimming cost V 4 bases and J 7 bases, with 16 bases left between them. CDR3 coding DNA: TGTGCCAGCTCACTTCCGGACAGACTGGGTGAAGCTTTCTTT. Protein product: CASSLPDRLGEAFF.

The J gene is TRBJ1-5, the V gene TRBV28; D is unclear. This CDR3 region has 14 residues. Germline V CDR1 and CDR2: MDHEN, SYDVKM. V lost 1 base, J lost 5 bases, and 9 bases lay in between. This CDR3 is CASSLLTSHQPQHF. CDR3 DNA sequence: TGTGCCAGCAGTTTATTAACGAGCCATCAGCCCCAGCATTTT.

The V gene is TRBV5-1, the J gene TRBJ2-7; D ambiguous. V was pared by 4 bases and J by 1 base, with 3 bases between. The CDR3 sequence is 11 residues long. The germline CDR1 and CDR2 sequences are SGHRS and YFSETQ. CDR3 sequence: CASSVSYEQYF. CDR3 DNA: TGCGCCAGCAGCGTATCCTACGAGCAGTACTTC.

A remark on this clone: The junction differs from germline at one of its ends, possibly a read error. The chain combines TRBV9 with TRBJ2-6; 10 bases are a match to TRBD2. Germline assignment: CDR1 SGDLS and CDR2 YYNGEE. The CDR3 contains 18 residues. This CDR3 reads CASSVVAGGSSGANGLTF. The CDR3 coding sequence is TGTGCCAGCAGCGTAGTAGCGGGGGGTTCCTCTGGGGCCAACGGCCTGACTTTC.

Points on this clone: A read error may account for a junction end that differs from germline. The chain uses TRBV6-6 and TRBJ2-4; D remains ambiguous. CDR3 length: 12 amino acids. CDR1 is MNHNY and CDR2 is SVGAGI in the germline V gene (reference sequence). This CDR3 is CASSYPENSQYF. In DNA, the CDR3 is TGTGCCAGCAGTTACCCAGAAAACAGTCAGTACTTC.

This chain connects TRBV5-5 to TRBJ1-5, with a tentative D call TRBD1 (5 bases). Trimming shortened V by 3 bases and J by 6 bases, and 19 bases separated the two germline ends. Germline CDR1 is SGHKS and CDR2 is YYEKEE (reference sequence). The CDR3 is 16 residues long. CDR3 in DNA: TGTGCCAGCAGCTGGGGGGAGGGGCGGTCGAGTCAGCCCCAGCATTTT. Its translation: CASSWGEGRSSQPQHF.

This chain connects TRBV2 to TRBJ1-3, with D maybe TRBD1 (6 bases). CDR1 is SNHLY and CDR2 is FYNNEI in the germline V gene. The CDR3 is 15 amino acids. V shed 3 bases and J shed 1 base, with 10 bases lying between them. The CDR3 coding sequence is TGTGCCAGCAGTGAGCGGACAGCTTCTGGAAACACCATATATTTT. This sequence encodes CASSERTASGNTIYF.

The chain employs TRBV5-1 and TRBJ2-7; D unresolved. Trimming pared 3 bases from V and 3 bases from J, leaving 10 bases between. Per germline, CDR1 SGHRS and CDR2 YFSETQ. CDR3 length: 13 residues. The CDR3: CASSWARYYEQYF. CDR3 sequence (DNA): TGCGCCAGCAGCTGGGCTCGTTACTACGAGCAGTACTTC.

The chain combines TRBV25-1 with TRBJ2-5; TRBD1 agrees at 10 bases. Unmatched junction bases numbered 8, after V lost 5 bases and J lost 5 bases. The germline V gene encodes CDR1 MGHDK and CDR2 SYGVNS. CDR3 length equals 15 residues. The CDR3 here is CASSQGQGRSETQYF. In nucleotides, the CDR3 is TGTGCCAGCAGTCAGGGACAGGGGAGATCGGAGACCCAGTACTTC. Full variable domain (remainder filled in from reference TRBV25-1 and TRBJ2-5): EADIYQTPRYLVIGTGKKITLECSQTMGHDKMYWYQQDPGMELHLIHYSYGVNSTEKGDLSSESTVSRIRTEHFPLTLESARPSHTSQYLCASSQGQGRSETQYFGPGTRLLVL.

This sequence joins TRBV11-2 and TRBJ2-1; 7 bases are a match to TRBD2. V was pared by 0 bases and J by 2 bases, with 4 bases of the junction left unmatched. Looked up from germline, CDR1 is SGHAT and CDR2 is FQNNGV. This CDR3 comprises 16 residues. The CDR3 nucleotides are TGTGCCAGCAGCTTAGATCTAGCGGTGACCTACAATGAGCAGTTCTTC. It codes for CASSLDLAVTYNEQFF.